This T cell receptor beta chain was sequenced in a study of shared clonotypes between healthy human individuals. For the study at large: Per donor, three plates held CD4 naive cells, three held CD4 memory, two held CD8 naive and one held CD8 memory.

The germline CDR1 and CDR2 sequences are MNHEY and SMNVEV (reference sequence). The CDR3 runs 15 residues. V lost 2 bases to trimming and J lost 7 bases, with 15 bases between them. Sequenced by immunoSEQ multiplex PCR; TCRdb stores in-frame clones only, minus some. This table has 300,000 to 400,000 clones, more than 75% appearing once. Turning to this clone: Antigen specificity is unknown.

Findings of the study overall: Deeper or shallower sequencing was expected to change how clonotypes are shared among donors.

This TCR was recovered from a man between 18 and 35 years old in good health. The chain employs TRBV27 and TRBJ1-5; D might be TRBD1 (5 bases). The sequenced material came from memory CD8+ T cells sorted from blood. Regarding subset: CD45RO+ cells pooled with CCR7-negative TemRA cells. For the CDR3, the DNA is TGTGCCAGCAGTTTAGGGTGGGGGAACGGGCAGCCCCAGCATTTT. This codes for CASSLGWGNGQPQHF.